Below are 23 T cell receptor beta chains sequenced from a single sample in a study of low-dose radiotherapy and immunotherapy resistance in tumors. TRAV- and TRBV-specific primers were used for first-strand cDNA, which covered alpha and beta chains. PCR amplification of the TCRs was performed with Phusion for 20 PCR cycles, and it relied on a constant-region primer together with a V-primer adapter. Each CDR3 protein is one row after TCRdb ran MiXCR on the reads. This table holds about 15,000 distinct CDR3 sequences, under 55% found once. The receptor set was obtained from a human donor with advanced metastatic prostate, ovarian, gallbladder or colorectal cancer (not recorded which). This table probably holds off-target reads from a library built for another chain.

This clonotype was seen only a few times. V usage is TRBV29-1 and J usage is TRBJ1-1, with D possibly TRBD1 on 5 matching bases. This CDR3 contains 14 residues. Deletions cut 4 bases from V and 4 bases from J, with 16 bases between. Germline V gene sequence: CDR1 SQVTM, CDR2 ANQGSEA. The CDR3 nucleotides are TGCAGCGTTGTAGGCAGGGTGGTCGGCACTGAAGCTTTCTTT. Its translation: CSVVGRVVGTEAFF.

The chain employs TRBV28 and TRBJ2-7; possibly TRBD2 for D (6 bases). Germline V lookup: CDR1 MDHEN, CDR2 SYDVKM. The CDR3 covers 16 residues. Trimming stripped 3 bases from V and 0 bases from J, with 15 bases between. CDR3 residues: CASSLIIAVSSYEQYF. DNA for the CDR3: TGTGCCAGCAGTTTGATTATAGCGGTTAGCTCCTACGAGCAGTACTTC.

The chain recombines TRBV12-3 or TRBV12-4 with TRBJ2-1, with 12 bases fitting TRBD1. Losses at the gene ends were 3 bases for V and 8 bases for J; bases not matched to a gene: 2. The CDR3 contains 14 residues. The CDR3 DNA reads as TGTGCCAGCAGTTTGGGGACAGGGGGCGATGAGCAGTTCTTC. Protein: CASSLGTGGDEQFF.

The table lists this clonotype with a few counts. The rearrangement links TRBV12-3 or TRBV12-4 to TRBJ2-4, with TRBD1 matching over 7 bases. V shed 6 bases, J shed 6 bases, and the junction held 8 bases outside the gene matches. This CDR3 spans 14 amino acids. The CDR3 reads CASSAGAGGNIQYF. The CDR3 coding sequence is TGTGCCAGCAGCGCTGGGGCAGGGGGAAACATTCAGTACTTC.

This clonotype was observed a handful of times. J is TRBJ1-2 and V is TRBV4-2; the D gene is possibly TRBD1 (6 bases). Trimming took off 3 bases at V and 7 bases at J, with 9 bases between the two ends. Germline V gene data show CDR1 as LGHNA and CDR2 as YNFKEQ. This CDR3 is 12 amino acids long. The CDR3 sequence is CASSHRGGGYTF. The CDR3 DNA reads TGTGCCAGCAGCCACAGGGGCGGTGGCTACACCTTC.

This clonotype appeared a single time. V usage is TRBV12-3 or TRBV12-4 and J usage is TRBJ2-7; D possibly matches TRBD1 or TRBD2 (6 bases each). Trimming left V 1 base short and J 4 bases short, with 11 bases between. This CDR3 region has 14 residues. The CDR3 loop reads CASSLDGGLYEQYF. For the CDR3, the DNA is TGTGCCAGCAGTTTAGACGGGGGCCTATACGAGCAGTACTTC.

This clonotype was seen a handful of times. V and J are TRBV2 and TRBJ2-7; D remains unclear. CDR1 is SNHLY and CDR2 is FYNNEI in the germline V gene. V was shortened by 5 bases and J by 4 bases, with 9 bases between the two germline ends. The CDR3 spans 12 residues. CDR3 residues: CASSKTIYEQYF. CDR3 DNA: TGTGCCAGCAGTAAGACCATATACGAGCAGTACTTC.

This rearrangement joins TRBV28 to TRBJ2-3; TRBD1 might be the D (6 bases). CDR1 and CDR2 from the germline V gene are MDHEN and SYDVKM. Deletions cut 3 bases from V and 1 base from J, with 14 bases between. CDR3 size: 16 residues. The CDR3 region is CASSLLRGKGTDTQYF. The CDR3 region has the DNA TGTGCCAGCAGTTTGCTTAGGGGGAAGGGCACAGATACGCAGTATTTT.

CDR3 amino acids: CASSSGGREQYF. The CDR3 DNA follows: TGTGCCAGCAGCTCCGGGGGGCGAGAGCAGTACTTC. The genes are TRBV7-3 and TRBJ2-7, with D possibly TRBD2 on 7 matching bases. The CDR3 is 12 amino acids. Germline V gene lookup returns CDR1 SGHTA and CDR2 FQGTGA. Trimming pared 4 bases from V and 7 bases from J, leaving 11 bases between.

The chain carries TRBV5-1 and TRBJ2-5; 11 nucleotides line up with TRBD2. This CDR3 is built from 15 residues. V shed 3 bases and J 1 base; nucleotides not matched to a gene: 2. Per germline, CDR1 SGHRS and CDR2 YFSETQ. The CDR3 here is CASSSGTSGQETQYF. CDR3 bases: TGCGCCAGCAGCTCGGGGACTAGCGGCCAAGAGACCCAGTACTTC.

Comments on this clonotype: Sequence at one end of the junction differs from germline and may be a read error. The rearrangement links TRBV5-3 to TRBJ2-1, with D possibly TRBD2 on 6 matching bases. TRBV5-3 is annotated as an ORF whose role is uncertain. The CDR3 is made up of 15 amino acids. The CDR3 sequence is CASSLGLARYNEQFF. The CDR3 nucleotides are TGTGCCAGCAGCTTGGGGCTAGCGAGATACAATGAGCAGTTCTTC.

The V call is TRBV5-4, the J call TRBJ1-3, with D hard to call. The germline gives CDR1 SGHNT, CDR2 YYREEE (reference sequence). The V gene lost 4 bases and the J gene lost 4 bases, with 6 bases spanning the gap. This CDR3 spans 12 amino acids. CDR3 bases: TGTGCCAGCAGCGCTCCCGGAAACACCATATATTTT. Protein: CASSAPGNTIYF.

The rearrangement links TRBV5-4 to TRBJ2-1, with 7 bases matching TRBD1. CDR1 SGHNT and CDR2 YYREEE come from the germline V gene (reference sequence). V lost 3 bases and J lost 7; bases outside the gene matches: 10. The CDR3 spans 15 residues. The chain's CDR3 is CASSSTGSGLNEQFF. The CDR3, as DNA: TGTGCCAGCAGCTCGACAGGGTCGGGATTGAATGAGCAGTTCTTC.

The rearrangement uses TRBV12-3 or TRBV12-4 and TRBJ2-7; 7 nucleotides agree with TRBD1. J lost 3 bases, V lost 3 bases, and 2 bases had no gene match. This CDR3 is 13 amino acids long. The CDR3 nucleotides read TGTGCCAGCAGTTTGGGACAGAGCTACGAGCAGTACTTC. Its protein is CASSLGQSYEQYF.

For the CDR3, the DNA is TGTGCCAGCAGCCGAAACTACAATGAGCAGTTCTTC. It specifies CASSRNYNEQFF. This rearrangement joins TRBV7-9 to TRBJ2-1; D gene uncertain. V was trimmed by 5 bases and J by 3 bases, leaving 5 bases between them. The germline V gene encodes CDR1 SEHNR and CDR2 FQNEAQ (reference sequence). The CDR3 has 12 amino acids.

This chain links TRBV14 with TRBJ2-7; the D is unclear. The CDR3 loop spans 14 amino acids. Germline-derived CDR1 and CDR2 are SGHDN and FVKESK. Trimming left V 1 base short and J 1 base short, with 8 bases between. The CDR3 DNA reads TGTGCCAGCAGCCAAGTGGACGGTTCCTACGAGCAGTACTTC. It translates to CASSQVDGSYEQYF. Full variable domain (remainder filled in from reference TRBV14 and TRBJ2-7): EAGVTQFPSHSVIEKGQTVTLRCDPISGHDNLYWYRRVMGKEIKFLLHFVKESKQDESGMPNNRFLAERTGGTYSTLKVQPAELEDSGVYFCASSQVDGSYEQYFGPGTRLTVT.

The CDR3 protein is CASSQPQGRDTQYF. CDR3 bases: TGCGCCAGCAGCCAACCCCAGGGGAGAGATACGCAGTATTTT. The chain combines TRBV5-1 with TRBJ2-3; possible D gene TRBD1, 6 bases. This CDR3 is built from 14 residues. V was trimmed by 4 bases and J by 5 bases, leaving 14 bases between them. Germline V gene sequence: CDR1 SGHRS, CDR2 YFSETQ.

This clonotype was seen a handful of times. V and J are TRBV9 and TRBJ1-4; D is unclear. This CDR3 region has 16 residues. Trimming took 4 bases from V and 0 from J, leaving 13 bases between them. CDR1 is SGDLS, CDR2 YYNGEE, per germline. Written as DNA, the CDR3 is TGTGCCAGCAGCTTAATGGCTCGAGCAACTAATGAAAAACTGTTTTTT. The encoded protein is CASSLMARATNEKLFF.

V gene TRBV6-1 combines with J gene TRBJ2-1; no clear D. V was clipped by 7 bases and J by 0 bases, with 10 bases between them. This CDR3 region has 14 residues. Germline V lookup: CDR1 MNHNS, CDR2 SASEGT. CDR3: CASTSDASYNEQFF. CDR3 DNA sequence: TGTGCCAGCACCTCGGACGCCTCCTACAATGAGCAGTTCTTC.

J is TRBJ1-1 and V is TRBV11-2, with 7 bases matching TRBD1. Per the germline V gene, CDR1 is SGHAT and CDR2 is FQNNGV. The CDR3 is 12 amino acids. After removal of 7 bases from V and 11 bases from J, the junction contained 10 bases not matched to a gene. CDR3 loop: CASKPGDSEAFF. The CDR3 nucleotides are TGTGCCAGCAAGCCGGGGGACAGTGAGGCTTTCTTT.

The chain employs TRBV7-2 and TRBJ1-1, with D perhaps TRBD1 (5 bases). Trimming cost V 1 base and J 0 bases, with 9 bases left between them. Per germline, CDR1 SGHTA and CDR2 FQGNSA. CDR3 length equals 15 residues. The chain's CDR3 is CASSLVSGVNTEAFF. Here the CDR3 DNA reads TGTGCCAGCAGCTTAGTTTCGGGGGTGAACACTGAAGCTTTCTTT. The whole variable domain, filled in from reference TRBV7-2 and TRBJ1-1, reads GAGVSQSPSNKVTEKGKDVELRCDPISGHTALYWYRQSLGQGLEFLIYFQGNSAPDKSGLPSDRFSAERTGGSVSTLTIQRTQQEDSAVYLCASSLVSGVNTEAFFGQGTRLTVV.

This clonotype was detected once. V and J are TRBV10-2 and TRBJ1-1; 9 bases are shared with TRBD1. The V gene's germline CDR1 is WSHSY and CDR2 SAAADI. This CDR3 is 15 amino acids long. Trimming cost V 4 bases and J 7 bases; bases outside gene matches: 10. The CDR3 coding sequence is TGCGCCAGCAGTGCCTACCGGGACAGGGCCGGTGAAGCTTTCTTT. It is translated as CASSAYRDRAGEAFF.

This clonotype was picked up a small number of times. The J gene is TRBJ2-7, the V gene TRBV7-9; D not resolved. Trimming took off 5 bases at V and 1 base at J, with 12 bases between the two ends. This CDR3 is 14 amino acids long. Germline loops: CDR1 SEHNR, CDR2 FQNEAQ (reference sequence). CDR3 DNA: TGTGCCAGCAGCCCAGTGGCAAAGTCCTACGAGCAGTACTTC. Amino acids: CASSPVAKSYEQYF.